Shown below are 13 T cell receptor beta chains from a single sample sequenced in a study of beta chain features in type 1 diabetes. Expressed TCRB transcripts got sequenced, as all isolated RNA was reverse transcribed. The assay was immunoSEQ multiplex PCR, and TCRdb's table has in-frame clones only and misses some. The repertoire holds roughly 150,000 clones, over 7.5% seen once, with about 0.6% in the top ten. Input material: central memory CD4+ T cells from blood. Source of these receptors: a man aged 18 to 30 in good health.

The rearrangement links TRBV5-4 to TRBJ2-5; the match to TRBD2 covers 14 bases. The V gene's germline CDR1 is SGHNT and CDR2 YYREEE (reference sequence). This CDR3 is 16 amino acids long. V trimming: 4 bases; J trimming: 2 bases; junction bases outside the gene matches: 4. DNA of the CDR3: TGTGCCAGCAGCCAGACTAGCGGGAGGGTTCAAGAGACCCAGTACTTC. It translates to CASSQTSGRVQETQYF.

The V and J genes are TRBV27 and TRBJ1-1; 7 bases fit TRBD1. CDR1 is MNHEY and CDR2 is SMNVEV in the germline V gene (reference sequence). The length of the CDR3 is 15 residues. Trimming removed 8 bases from V and 6 bases from J; junction bases left unmatched: 15. The CDR3 DNA reads TGTGCCAGCCAGGGCCAAAACAGGGGTTCGGCTGAAGCTTTCTTT. This codes for CASQGQNRGSAEAFF.

This clone was counted at least ten times. V gene TRBV9 combines with J gene TRBJ2-5, with no clear D. The CDR3 consists of 15 residues. Per the germline V gene, CDR1 is SGDLS and CDR2 is YYNGEE. Trimming shortened V by 1 base and J by 4 bases, and 14 bases separated the two germline ends. CDR3 DNA: TGTGCCAGCAGCGTAACTCAGGCCGAAGGAGAGACCCAGTACTTC. Its translation is CASSVTQAEGETQYF.

The chain employs TRBV28 and TRBJ1-2, with a tentative D call TRBD1 (6 bases). Germline lookup yields CDR1 MDHEN and CDR2 SYDVKM. This CDR3 region has 12 residues. Trimming removed 5 bases at V and 7 bases at J, with 11 bases between. The CDR3 DNA reads TGTGCCAGCAGTCAACAGGGCTCTGGCTACACCTTC. Protein: CASSQQGSGYTF.

There are a few counts of this clone. The chain recombines TRBV25-1 with TRBJ2-2; 8 bases line up with TRBD1. V was clipped by 0 bases and J by 7 bases; unmatched bases: 4. The germline V gene encodes CDR1 MGHDK and CDR2 SYGVNS. The CDR3 extends over 15 amino acids. The CDR3 spells CASSEYAGGGGELFF. The CDR3 DNA reads TGTGCCAGCAGTGAATACGCAGGGGGCGGCGGGGAGCTGTTTTTT.

The rearrangement uses TRBV9 and TRBJ2-1; TRBD1 agrees at 9 bases. The CDR3 runs 15 residues. The ends lost 3 bases at V and 12 bases at J; junction bases unmatched: 13. Germline CDR1 is SGDLS and CDR2 is YYNGEE. The CDR3 sequence: CASSAIPTGGIGQFF. CDR3 in DNA: TGTGCCAGCAGCGCCATCCCTACAGGGGGCATTGGGCAGTTCTTC. Based on the CDR3 plus reference TRBV9 and TRBJ2-1, the full variable domain is DSGVTQTPKHLITATGQRVTLRCSPRSGDLSVYWYQQSLDQGLQFLIQYYNGEERAKGNILERFSAQQFPDLHSELNLSSLELGDSALYFCASSAIPTGGIGQFFGPGTRLTVL.

The chain links TRBV27 to TRBJ2-3, with D possibly TRBD2 on 5 matching bases. The CDR3 has 15 residues. CDR1 is MNHEY and CDR2 is SMNVEV in the germline V gene (reference sequence). V was clipped by 2 bases and J by 0 bases, with 9 bases between them. As DNA, the CDR3 is TGTGCCAGCAGTTTAGGAGGTCATAGCACAGATACGCAGTATTTT. Its protein product is CASSLGGHSTDTQYF.

Ten or more counts support this clone. The gene calls are TRBV5-6 and TRBJ2-7; 7 bases map to TRBD2. Germline loops: CDR1 SGHDT, CDR2 YYEEEE. The CDR3 loop spans 15 amino acids. Germline trimming cut 5 bases from V and 3 bases from J; bases unmatched to any gene: 11. CDR3 bases: TGTGCCAGCAGTCTTGTCGGACGGGGGGACTACGAGCAGTACTTC. This gives the protein CASSLVGRGDYEQYF. The full variable domain, with the rest looked up from reference TRBV5-6 and TRBJ2-7, is DAGVTQSPTHLIKTRGQQVTLRCSPKSGHDTVSWYQQALGQGPQFIFQYYEEEERQRGNFPDRFSGHQFPNYSSELNVNALLLGDSALYLCASSLVGRGDYEQYFGPGTRLTVT.

CDR3 bases: TGTGCCAGCAGCTTGGGGGGAGGCACAGATACGCAGTATTTT. The encoded protein is CASSLGGGTDTQYF. The chain carries TRBV5-4 and TRBJ2-3; a possible D gene is TRBD2 (5 bases). Germline V gene sequence: CDR1 SGHNT, CDR2 YYREEE (reference sequence). The CDR3 covers 14 residues. V lost 0 bases and J 1 base, leaving 6 bases between the germline ends.

This clone was detected a few times. The genes are TRBV28 and TRBJ1-4; 7 bases align to TRBD1. Germline V gives CDR1 MDHEN, CDR2 SYDVKM. The CDR3 length is 14 residues. The V gene end was trimmed by 3 bases and the J gene end by 7 bases; junction bases not matched to a gene: 5. The CDR3 region has the DNA TGTGCCAGCAGTTTGGTGACAGGGTTTGAAAAACTGTTTTTT. Its translation: CASSLVTGFEKLFF.

This chain connects TRBV30 to TRBJ1-2; D is perhaps TRBD1 (6 bases). CDR1 is GTSNPN, CDR2 SVGIG, per germline (reference sequence). V dropped 2 bases and J dropped 5 bases, with 15 bases sitting between them. This CDR3 is built from 14 residues. The CDR3 loop is CAWSLQGLVYGYTF. CDR3 nucleotide sequence: TGTGCCTGGAGTTTACAGGGTCTGGTTTATGGCTACACCTTC.

The table lists this clone with many counts. This rearrangement joins TRBV14 to TRBJ2-1; no definite D call. The CDR3 runs to 13 residues. Germline CDR1 reads SGHDN; CDR2 reads FVKESK. V dropped 0 bases and J dropped 2 bases, with 2 bases sitting between them. CDR3 amino acids: CASSQDTYNEQFF. The CDR3 bases are TGTGCCAGCAGCCAAGATACCTACAATGAGCAGTTCTTC. Full variable domain (missing parts from reference TRBV14 and TRBJ2-1): EAGVTQFPSHSVIEKGQTVTLRCDPISGHDNLYWYRRVMGKEIKFLLHFVKESKQDESGMPNNRFLAERTGGTYSTLKVQPAELEDSGVYFCASSQDTYNEQFFGPGTRLTVL.

The gene calls are TRBV2 and TRBJ2-3, with 15 bases identical to TRBD2. Germline CDR1 SNHLY, CDR2 FYNNEI. The CDR3 totals 15 residues. The V gene end was trimmed by 6 bases and the J gene end by 5 bases; junction bases not matched to a gene: 3. This chain's CDR3 is CASSQGLAGGDTQYF. CDR3 DNA sequence: TGTGCCAGCAGCCAGGGACTAGCGGGGGGAGATACGCAGTATTTT.